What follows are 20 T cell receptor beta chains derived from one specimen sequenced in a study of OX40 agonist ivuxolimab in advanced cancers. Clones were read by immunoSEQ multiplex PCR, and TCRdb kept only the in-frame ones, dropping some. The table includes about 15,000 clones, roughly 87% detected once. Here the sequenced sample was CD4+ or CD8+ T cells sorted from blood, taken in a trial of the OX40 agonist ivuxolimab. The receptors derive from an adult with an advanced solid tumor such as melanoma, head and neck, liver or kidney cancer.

The CDR3 here is CASSPGQDPTMNTEAFF. In DNA, the CDR3 is TGTGCCAGCTCACCCGGACAGGACCCCACCATGAACACTGAAGCTTTCTTT. The chain employs TRBV18 and TRBJ1-1; 7 bases fit TRBD1. This CDR3 comprises 17 residues. The V gene end was trimmed by 3 bases and the J gene end by 0 bases; junction bases not matched to a gene: 10. Germline loops: CDR1 KGHSH, CDR2 LQKENI.

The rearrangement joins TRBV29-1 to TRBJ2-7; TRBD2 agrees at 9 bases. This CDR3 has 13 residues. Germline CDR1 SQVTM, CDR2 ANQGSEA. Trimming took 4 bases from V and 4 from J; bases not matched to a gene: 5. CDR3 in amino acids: CSVVGREGYEQYF. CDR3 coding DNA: TGCAGCGTTGTAGGGCGGGAGGGGTACGAGCAGTACTTC.

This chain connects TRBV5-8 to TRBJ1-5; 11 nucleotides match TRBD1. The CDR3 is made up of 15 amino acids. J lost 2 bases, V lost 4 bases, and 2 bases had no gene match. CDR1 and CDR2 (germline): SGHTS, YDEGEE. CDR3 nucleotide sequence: TGTGCCAGCAGCAAGGGACAGGGGGGCAATCAGCCCCAGCATTTT. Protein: CASSKGQGGNQPQHF.

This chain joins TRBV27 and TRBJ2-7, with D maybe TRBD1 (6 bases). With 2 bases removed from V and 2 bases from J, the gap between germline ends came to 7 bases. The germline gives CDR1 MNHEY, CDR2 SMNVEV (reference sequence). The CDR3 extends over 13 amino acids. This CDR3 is CASSLPGAYEQYF. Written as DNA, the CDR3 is TGTGCCAGCAGTTTACCAGGGGCCTACGAGCAGTACTTC.

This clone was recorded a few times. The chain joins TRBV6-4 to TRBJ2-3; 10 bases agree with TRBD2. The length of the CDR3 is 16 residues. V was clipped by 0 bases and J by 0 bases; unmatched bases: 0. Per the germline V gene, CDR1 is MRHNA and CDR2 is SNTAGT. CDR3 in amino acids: CASSDSTSGSTDTQYF. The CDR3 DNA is TGTGCCAGCAGTGACTCGACTAGCGGGAGCACAGATACGCAGTATTTT.

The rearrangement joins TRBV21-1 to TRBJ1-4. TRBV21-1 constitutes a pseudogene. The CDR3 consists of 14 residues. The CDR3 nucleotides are TGTGCCAGCAGCAGACGGACAACTAATGAAAAACTGTTTTTT. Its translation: CASSRRTTNEKLFF.

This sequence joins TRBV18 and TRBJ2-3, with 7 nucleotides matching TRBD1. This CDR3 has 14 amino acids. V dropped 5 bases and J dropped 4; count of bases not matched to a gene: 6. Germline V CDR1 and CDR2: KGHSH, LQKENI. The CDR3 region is CASSIEGGADTQYF. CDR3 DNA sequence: TGTGCCAGCTCAATTGAAGGGGGCGCAGATACGCAGTATTTT.

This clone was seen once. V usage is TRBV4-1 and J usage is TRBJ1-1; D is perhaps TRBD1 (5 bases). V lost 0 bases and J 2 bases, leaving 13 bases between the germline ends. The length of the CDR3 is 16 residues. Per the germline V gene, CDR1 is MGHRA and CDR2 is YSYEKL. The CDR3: CASSQDLGELNTEAFF. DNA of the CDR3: TGCGCCAGCAGCCAAGATTTGGGGGAGTTAAACACTGAAGCTTTCTTT.

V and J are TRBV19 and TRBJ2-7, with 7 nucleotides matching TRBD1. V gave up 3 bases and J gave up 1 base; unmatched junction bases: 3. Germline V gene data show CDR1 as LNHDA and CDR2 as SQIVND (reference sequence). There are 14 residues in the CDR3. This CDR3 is CASSIPGQSYEQYF. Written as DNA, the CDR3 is TGTGCCAGTAGTATCCCGGGACAGTCCTACGAGCAGTACTTC.

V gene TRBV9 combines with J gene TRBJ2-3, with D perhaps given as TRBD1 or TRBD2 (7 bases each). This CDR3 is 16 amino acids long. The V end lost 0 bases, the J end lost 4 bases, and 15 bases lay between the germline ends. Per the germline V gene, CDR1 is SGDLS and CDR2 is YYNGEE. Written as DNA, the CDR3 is TGTGCCAGCAGCGTAGGTGTCAGGGGGAGGGCAGATACGCAGTATTTT. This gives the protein CASSVGVRGRADTQYF.

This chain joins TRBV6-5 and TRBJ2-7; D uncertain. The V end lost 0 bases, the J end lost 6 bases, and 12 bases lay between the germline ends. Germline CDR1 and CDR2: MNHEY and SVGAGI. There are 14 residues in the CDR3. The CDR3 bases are TGTGCCAGCAGTTACTCCCCCTCAATAACCGAGCAGTACTTC. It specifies CASSYSPSITEQYF.

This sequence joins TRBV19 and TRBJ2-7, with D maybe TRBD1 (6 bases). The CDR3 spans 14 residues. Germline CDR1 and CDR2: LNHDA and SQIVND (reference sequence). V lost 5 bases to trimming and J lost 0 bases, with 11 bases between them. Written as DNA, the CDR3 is TGTGCCAGTAGTGAGCAGGGGTCCTCCTACGAGCAGTACTTC. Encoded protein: CASSEQGSSYEQYF.

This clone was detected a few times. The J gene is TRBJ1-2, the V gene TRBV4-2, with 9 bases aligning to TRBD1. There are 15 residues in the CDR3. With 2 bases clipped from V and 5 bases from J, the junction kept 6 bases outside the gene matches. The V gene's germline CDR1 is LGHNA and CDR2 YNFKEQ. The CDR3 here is CASSQPGQGFYGYTF. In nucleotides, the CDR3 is TGTGCCAGCAGCCAACCGGGACAGGGTTTTTATGGCTACACCTTC.

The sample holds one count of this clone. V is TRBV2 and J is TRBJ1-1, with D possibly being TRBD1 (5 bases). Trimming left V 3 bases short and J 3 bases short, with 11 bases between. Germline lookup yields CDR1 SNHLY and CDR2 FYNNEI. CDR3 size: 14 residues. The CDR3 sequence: CASSDAEGHTEAFF. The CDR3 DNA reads TGTGCCAGCAGTGACGCAGAGGGGCACACTGAAGCTTTCTTT.

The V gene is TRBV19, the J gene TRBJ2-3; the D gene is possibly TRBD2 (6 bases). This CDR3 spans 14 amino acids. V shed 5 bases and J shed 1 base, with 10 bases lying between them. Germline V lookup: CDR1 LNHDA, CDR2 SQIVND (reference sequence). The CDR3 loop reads CASSWGLGTDTQYF. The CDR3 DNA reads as TGTGCCAGTAGTTGGGGACTCGGCACAGATACGCAGTATTTT. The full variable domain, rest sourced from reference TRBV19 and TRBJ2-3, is DGGITQSPKYLFRKEGQNVTLSCEQNLNHDAMYWYRQDPGQGLRLIYYSQIVNDFQKGDIAEGYSVSREKKESFPLTVTSAQKNPTAFYLCASSWGLGTDTQYFGPGTRLTVL.

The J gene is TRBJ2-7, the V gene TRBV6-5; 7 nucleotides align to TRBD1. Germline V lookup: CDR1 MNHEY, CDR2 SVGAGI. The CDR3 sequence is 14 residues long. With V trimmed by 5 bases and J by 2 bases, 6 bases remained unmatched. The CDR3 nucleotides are TGTGCCAGCAGTATTGTCCAGGGGGCCTACGAGCAGTACTTC. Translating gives CASSIVQGAYEQYF.

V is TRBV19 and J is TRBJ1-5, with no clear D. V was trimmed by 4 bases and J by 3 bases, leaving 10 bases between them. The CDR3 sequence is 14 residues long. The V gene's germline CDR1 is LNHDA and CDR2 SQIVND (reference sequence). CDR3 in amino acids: CASSTFGPNQPQHF. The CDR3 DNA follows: TGTGCCAGTAGTACTTTTGGGCCCAATCAGCCCCAGCATTTT.

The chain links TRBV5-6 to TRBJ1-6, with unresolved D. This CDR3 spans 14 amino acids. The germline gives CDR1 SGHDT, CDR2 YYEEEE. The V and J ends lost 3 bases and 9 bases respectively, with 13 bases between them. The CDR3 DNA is TGTGCCAGCAGCTGGACCAGAGAAGGTTCACCCCTCCACTTT. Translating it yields CASSWTREGSPLHF.

The CDR3 is CASSIVGGSYEQYF. CDR3 DNA: TGTGCCAGTAGTATAGTTGGCGGGTCCTACGAGCAGTACTTC. This rearrangement joins TRBV19 to TRBJ2-7; weak D call: TRBD2 (5 bases). CDR1 and CDR2 (germline): LNHDA, SQIVND (reference sequence). This CDR3 is 14 amino acids long. The germline V and J ends were trimmed by 1 base and 1 base, with 8 bases remaining between them.

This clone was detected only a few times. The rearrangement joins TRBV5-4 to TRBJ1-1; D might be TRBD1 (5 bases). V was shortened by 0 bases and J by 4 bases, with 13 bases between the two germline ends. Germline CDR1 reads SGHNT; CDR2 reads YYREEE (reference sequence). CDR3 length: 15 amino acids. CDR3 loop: CASSLGPGGVTEAFF. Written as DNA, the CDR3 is TGTGCCAGCAGCTTGGGCCCGGGGGGGGTCACTGAAGCTTTCTTT.